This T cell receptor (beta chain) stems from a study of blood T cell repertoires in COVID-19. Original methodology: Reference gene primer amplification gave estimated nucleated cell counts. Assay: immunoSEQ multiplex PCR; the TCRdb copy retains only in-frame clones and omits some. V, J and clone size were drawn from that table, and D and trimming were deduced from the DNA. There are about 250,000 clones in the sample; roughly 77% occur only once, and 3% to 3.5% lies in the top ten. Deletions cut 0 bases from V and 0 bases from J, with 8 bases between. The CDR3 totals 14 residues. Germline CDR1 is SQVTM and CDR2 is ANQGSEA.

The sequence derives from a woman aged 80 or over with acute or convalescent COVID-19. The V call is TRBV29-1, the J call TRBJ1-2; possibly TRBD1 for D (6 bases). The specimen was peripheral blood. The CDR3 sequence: CSVEETGSNYGYTF. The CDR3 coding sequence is TGCAGCGTTGAAGAGACAGGTTCTAACTATGGCTACACCTTC.